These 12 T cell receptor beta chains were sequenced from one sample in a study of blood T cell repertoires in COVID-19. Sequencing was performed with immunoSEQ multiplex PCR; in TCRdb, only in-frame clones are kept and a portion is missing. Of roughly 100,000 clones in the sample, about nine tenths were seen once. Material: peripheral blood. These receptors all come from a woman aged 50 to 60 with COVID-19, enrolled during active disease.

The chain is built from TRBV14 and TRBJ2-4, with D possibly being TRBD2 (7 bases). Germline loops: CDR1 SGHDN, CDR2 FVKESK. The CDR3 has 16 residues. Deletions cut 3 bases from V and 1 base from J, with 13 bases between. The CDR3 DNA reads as TGTGCCAGCAGCCAGGGGAGGGGGACGGCCAAAAACATTCAGTACTTC. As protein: CASSQGRGTAKNIQYF. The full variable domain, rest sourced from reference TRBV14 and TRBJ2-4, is EAGVTQFPSHSVIEKGQTVTLRCDPISGHDNLYWYRRVMGKEIKFLLHFVKESKQDESGMPNNRFLAERTGGTYSTLKVQPAELEDSGVYFCASSQGRGTAKNIQYFGAGTRLSVL.

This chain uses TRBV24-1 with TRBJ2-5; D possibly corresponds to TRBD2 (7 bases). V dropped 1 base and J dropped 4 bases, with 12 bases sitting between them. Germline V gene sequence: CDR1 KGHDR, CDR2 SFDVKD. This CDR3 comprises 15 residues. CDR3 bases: TGTGCCACCAGTGATTTTGGGGGGGCAGGAGAGACCCAGTACTTC. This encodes CATSDFGGAGETQYF.

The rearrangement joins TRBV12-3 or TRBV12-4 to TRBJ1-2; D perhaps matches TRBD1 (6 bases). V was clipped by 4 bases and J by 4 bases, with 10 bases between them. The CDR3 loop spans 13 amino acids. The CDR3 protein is CASSSGAPYGYTF. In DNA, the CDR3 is TGTGCCAGCAGTTCAGGGGCCCCCTATGGCTACACCTTC.

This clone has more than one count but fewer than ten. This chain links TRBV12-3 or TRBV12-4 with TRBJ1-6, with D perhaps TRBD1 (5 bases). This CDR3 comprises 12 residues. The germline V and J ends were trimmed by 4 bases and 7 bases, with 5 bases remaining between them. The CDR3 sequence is CASSYRNSPLHF. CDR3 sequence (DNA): TGTGCCAGCAGTTACAGGAATTCACCCCTCCACTTT.

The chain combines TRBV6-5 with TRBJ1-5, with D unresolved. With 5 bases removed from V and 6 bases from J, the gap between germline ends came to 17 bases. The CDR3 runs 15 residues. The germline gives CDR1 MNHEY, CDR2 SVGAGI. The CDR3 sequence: CASSHPAVGGQPQHF. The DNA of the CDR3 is TGTGCCAGCAGTCATCCGGCCGTTGGAGGTCAGCCCCAGCATTTT.

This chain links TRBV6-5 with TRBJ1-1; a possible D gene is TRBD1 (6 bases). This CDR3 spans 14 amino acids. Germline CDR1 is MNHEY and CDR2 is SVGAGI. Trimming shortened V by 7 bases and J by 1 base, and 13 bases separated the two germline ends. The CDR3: CASTNSGANTEAFF. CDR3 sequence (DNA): TGTGCCAGCACTAACTCAGGGGCGAACACTGAAGCTTTCTTT.

CDR3 nucleotide sequence: TGTGCCAGCATGGCCGGGACAGGGCCCCTCTATGGCTACACCTTC. Protein product: CASMAGTGPLYGYTF. The V and J genes are TRBV27 and TRBJ1-2, with 9 nucleotides matching TRBD1. The CDR3 spans 15 residues. Germline V gives CDR1 MNHEY, CDR2 SMNVEV (reference sequence). Losses at the gene ends were 7 bases for V and 4 bases for J; bases not matched to a gene: 10.

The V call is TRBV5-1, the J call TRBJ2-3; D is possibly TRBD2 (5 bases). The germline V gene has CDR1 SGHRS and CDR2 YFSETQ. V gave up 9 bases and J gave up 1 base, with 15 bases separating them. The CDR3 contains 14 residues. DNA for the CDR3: TGCGCCACCAAGGAGGTGCTCGGCACAGATACGCAGTATTTT. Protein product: CATKEVLGTDTQYF.

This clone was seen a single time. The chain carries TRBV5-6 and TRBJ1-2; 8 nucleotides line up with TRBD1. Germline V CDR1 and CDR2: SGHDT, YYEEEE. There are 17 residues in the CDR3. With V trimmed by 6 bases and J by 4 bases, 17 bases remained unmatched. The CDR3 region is CASTPGVSRGHFYGYTF. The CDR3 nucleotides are TGTGCCAGCACCCCTGGGGTGAGCAGGGGGCATTTCTATGGCTACACCTTC.

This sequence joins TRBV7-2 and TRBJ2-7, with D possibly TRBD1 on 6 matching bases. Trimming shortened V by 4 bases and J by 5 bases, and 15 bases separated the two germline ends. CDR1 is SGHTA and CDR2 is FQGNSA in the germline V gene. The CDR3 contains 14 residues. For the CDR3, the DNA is TGTGCCAGCAGCTACACAGGGTTTGGCAACGAGCAGTACTTC. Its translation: CASSYTGFGNEQYF.

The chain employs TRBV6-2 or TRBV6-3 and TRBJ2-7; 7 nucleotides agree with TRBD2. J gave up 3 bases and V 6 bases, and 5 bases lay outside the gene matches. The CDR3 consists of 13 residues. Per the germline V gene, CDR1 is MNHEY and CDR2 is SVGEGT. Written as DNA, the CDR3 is TGTGCCAGCAGCCGAGCGGGAAGCTACGAGCAGTACGTC. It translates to CASSRAGSYEQYV.

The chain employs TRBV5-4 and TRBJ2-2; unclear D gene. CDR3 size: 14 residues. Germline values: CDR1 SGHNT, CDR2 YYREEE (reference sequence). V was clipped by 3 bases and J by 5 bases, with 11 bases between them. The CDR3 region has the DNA TGTGCCAGCAGCTCGCAGGATAAAACCGGGGAGCTGTTTTTT. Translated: CASSSQDKTGELFF.